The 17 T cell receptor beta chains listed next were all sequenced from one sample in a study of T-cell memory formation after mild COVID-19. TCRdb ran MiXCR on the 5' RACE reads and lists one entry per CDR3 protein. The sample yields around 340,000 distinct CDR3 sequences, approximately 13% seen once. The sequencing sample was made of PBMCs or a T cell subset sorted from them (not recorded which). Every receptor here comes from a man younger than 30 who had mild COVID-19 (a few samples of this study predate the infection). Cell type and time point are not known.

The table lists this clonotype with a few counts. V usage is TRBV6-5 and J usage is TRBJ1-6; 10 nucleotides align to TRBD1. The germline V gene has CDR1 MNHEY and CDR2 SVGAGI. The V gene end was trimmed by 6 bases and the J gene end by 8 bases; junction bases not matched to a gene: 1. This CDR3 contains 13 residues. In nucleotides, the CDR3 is TGTGCCAGCAGAGGGACAGGGGATTCACCCCTCCACTTT. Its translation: CASRGTGDSPLHF.

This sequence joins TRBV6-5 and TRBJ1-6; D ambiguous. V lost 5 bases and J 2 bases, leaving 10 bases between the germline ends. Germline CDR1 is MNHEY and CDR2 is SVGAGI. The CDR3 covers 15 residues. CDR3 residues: CASSTVGAYNSPLHF. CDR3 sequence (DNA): TGTGCCAGCAGTACCGTCGGGGCCTATAATTCACCCCTCCACTTT.

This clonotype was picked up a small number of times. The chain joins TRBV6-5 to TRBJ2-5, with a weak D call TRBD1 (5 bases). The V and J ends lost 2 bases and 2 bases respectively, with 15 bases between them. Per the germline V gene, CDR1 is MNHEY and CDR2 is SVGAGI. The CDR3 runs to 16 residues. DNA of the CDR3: TGTGCCAGCAGTTACGTCGGACATGATTATCAAGAGACCCAGTACTTC. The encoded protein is CASSYVGHDYQETQYF.

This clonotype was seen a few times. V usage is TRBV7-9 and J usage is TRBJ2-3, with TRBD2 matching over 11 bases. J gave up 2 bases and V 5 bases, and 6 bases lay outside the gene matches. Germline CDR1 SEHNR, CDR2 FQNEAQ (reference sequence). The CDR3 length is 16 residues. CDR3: CASSHPTSGDTDTQYF. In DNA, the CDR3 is TGTGCCAGCAGCCACCCGACTAGCGGGGACACAGATACGCAGTATTTT.

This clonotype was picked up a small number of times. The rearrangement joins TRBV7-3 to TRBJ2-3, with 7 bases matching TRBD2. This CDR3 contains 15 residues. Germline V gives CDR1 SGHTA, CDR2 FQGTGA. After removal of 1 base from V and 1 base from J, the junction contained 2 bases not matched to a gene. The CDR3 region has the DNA TGTGCCAGCAGCTTAAGGGGGGGAGGCACAGATACGCAGTATTTT. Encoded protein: CASSLRGGGTDTQYF.

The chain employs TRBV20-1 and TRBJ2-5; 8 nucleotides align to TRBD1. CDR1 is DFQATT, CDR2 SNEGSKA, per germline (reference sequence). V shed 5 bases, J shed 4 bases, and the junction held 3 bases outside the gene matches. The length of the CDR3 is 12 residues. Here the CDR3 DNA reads TGCAGTGCTCGGACAGGGCGAGAGACCCAGTACTTC. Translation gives CSARTGRETQYF.

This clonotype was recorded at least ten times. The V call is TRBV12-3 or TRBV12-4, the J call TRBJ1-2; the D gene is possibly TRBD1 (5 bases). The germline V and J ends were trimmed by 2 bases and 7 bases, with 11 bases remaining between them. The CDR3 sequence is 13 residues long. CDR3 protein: CASSLRGATGYTF. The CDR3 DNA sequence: TGTGCCAGCAGTTTAAGAGGGGCCACTGGCTACACCTTC.

DNA of the CDR3: TGCAGTGCTATAGCGGTGGGCAATCAGCCCCAGCATTTT. Translated, it gives CSAIAVGNQPQHF. The rearrangement uses TRBV20-1 and TRBJ1-5; D ambiguous. The germline gives CDR1 DFQATT, CDR2 SNEGSKA (reference sequence). V lost 4 bases, J lost 2 bases, and 9 bases lay in between. The CDR3 spans 13 residues.

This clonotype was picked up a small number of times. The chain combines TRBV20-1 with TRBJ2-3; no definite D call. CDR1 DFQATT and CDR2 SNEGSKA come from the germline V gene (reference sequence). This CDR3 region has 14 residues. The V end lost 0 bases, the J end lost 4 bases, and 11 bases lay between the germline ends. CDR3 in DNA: TGCAGTGCTAGAGATGATGTTGGTCCAGATACGCAGTATTTT. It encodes CSARDDVGPDTQYF.

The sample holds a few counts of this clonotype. The CDR3 DNA reads as TGTGCCAGCTCACCGGCGCGGTCAGTCTCTGGGGAGACCCAGTACTTC. Translated: CASSPARSVSGETQYF. V is TRBV18 and J is TRBJ2-5, with D uncertain. There are 16 residues in the CDR3. Per germline, CDR1 KGHSH and CDR2 LQKENI. Trimming cost V 3 bases and J 5 bases, with 19 bases left between them.

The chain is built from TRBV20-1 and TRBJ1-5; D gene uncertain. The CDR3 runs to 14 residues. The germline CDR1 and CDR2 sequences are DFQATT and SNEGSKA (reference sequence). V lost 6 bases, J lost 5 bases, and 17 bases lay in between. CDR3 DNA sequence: TGCAGTGCCAGAAAACGGTTGTGGGATCAGCCCCAGCATTTT. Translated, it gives CSARKRLWDQPQHF.

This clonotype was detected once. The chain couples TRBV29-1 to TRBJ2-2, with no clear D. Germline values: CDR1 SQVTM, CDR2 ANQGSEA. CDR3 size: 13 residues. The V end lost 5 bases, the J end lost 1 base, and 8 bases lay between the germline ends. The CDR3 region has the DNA TGCAGCGTTCGATTCGGGAACACCGGGGAGCTGTTTTTT. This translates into CSVRFGNTGELFF.

CDR3 residues: CASSLTGWGELFF. CDR3 in DNA: TGTGCCAGCAGCTTAACCGGTTGGGGGGAGCTGTTTTTT. The chain is built from TRBV7-6 and TRBJ2-2; D is undetermined. Trimming shortened V by 2 bases and J by 8 bases, and 9 bases separated the two germline ends. The CDR3 runs 13 residues. Per germline, CDR1 SGHVS and CDR2 FNYEAQ.

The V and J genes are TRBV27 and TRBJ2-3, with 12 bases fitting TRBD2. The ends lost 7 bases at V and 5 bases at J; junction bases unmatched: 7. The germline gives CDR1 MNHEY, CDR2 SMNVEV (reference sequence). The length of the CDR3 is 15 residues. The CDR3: CASTSSGGAGDTQYF. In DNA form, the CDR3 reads TGTGCCAGCACATCTAGCGGGGGGGCGGGAGATACGCAGTATTTT.

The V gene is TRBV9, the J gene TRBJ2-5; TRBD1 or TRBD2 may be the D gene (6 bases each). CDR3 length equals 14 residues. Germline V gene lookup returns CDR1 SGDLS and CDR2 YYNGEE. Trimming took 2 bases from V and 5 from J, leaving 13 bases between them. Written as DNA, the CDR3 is TGTGCCAGCAGCGTGGTAGGGGGGAGCGAGACCCAGTACTTC. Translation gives CASSVVGGSETQYF.

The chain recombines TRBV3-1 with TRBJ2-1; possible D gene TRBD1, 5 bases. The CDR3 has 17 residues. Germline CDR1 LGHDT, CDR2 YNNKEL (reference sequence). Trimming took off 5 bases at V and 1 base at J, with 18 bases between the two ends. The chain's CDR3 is CASSDLPLGASYNEQFF. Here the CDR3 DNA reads TGTGCCAGCAGCGACCTTCCTCTAGGGGCATCCTACAATGAGCAGTTCTTC.

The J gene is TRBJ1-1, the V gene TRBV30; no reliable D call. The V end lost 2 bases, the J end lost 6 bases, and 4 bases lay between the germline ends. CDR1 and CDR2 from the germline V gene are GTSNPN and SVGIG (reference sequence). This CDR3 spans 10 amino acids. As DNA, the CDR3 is TGTGCCTGGAGTAGGGCTGAAGCTTTCTTT. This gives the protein CAWSRAEAFF. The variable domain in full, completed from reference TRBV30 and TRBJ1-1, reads SQTIHQWPATLVQPVGSPLSLECTVEGTSNPNLYWYRQAAGRGLQLLFYSVGIGQISSEVPQNLSASRPQDRQFILSSKKLLLSDSGFYLCAWSRAEAFFGQGTRLTVV.